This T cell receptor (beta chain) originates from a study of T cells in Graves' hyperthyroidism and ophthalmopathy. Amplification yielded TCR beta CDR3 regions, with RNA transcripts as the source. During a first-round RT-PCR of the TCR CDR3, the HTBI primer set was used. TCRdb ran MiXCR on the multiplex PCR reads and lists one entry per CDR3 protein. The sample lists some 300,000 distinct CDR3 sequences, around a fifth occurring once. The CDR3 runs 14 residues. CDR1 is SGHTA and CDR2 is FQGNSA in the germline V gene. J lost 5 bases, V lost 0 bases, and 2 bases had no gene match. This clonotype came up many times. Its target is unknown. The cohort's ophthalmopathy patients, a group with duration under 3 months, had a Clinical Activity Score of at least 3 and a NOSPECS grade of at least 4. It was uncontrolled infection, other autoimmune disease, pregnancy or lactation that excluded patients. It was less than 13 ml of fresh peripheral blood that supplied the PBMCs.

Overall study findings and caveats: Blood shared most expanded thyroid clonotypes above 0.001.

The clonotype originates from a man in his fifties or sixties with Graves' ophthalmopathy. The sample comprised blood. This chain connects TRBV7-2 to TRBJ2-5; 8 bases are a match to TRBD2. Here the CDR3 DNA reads TGTGCCAGCAGCTTAGCCCCTAGCGGGGAGACCCAGTACTTC. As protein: CASSLAPSGETQYF.